Following are 21 T cell receptor beta chains from one sample sequenced in a study of blood T cell repertoires in COVID-19. Sequencing was performed with immunoSEQ multiplex PCR; in TCRdb, only in-frame clones are kept and a portion is missing. The sample records some 270,000 clones, roughly 89% being singletons. Sequenced sample: peripheral blood. The source is a man between 50 and 59 years old with acute or convalescent COVID-19.

The chain uses TRBV3-1 (or the pseudogene TRBV3-2) and TRBJ1-2; D unresolved. Germline CDR1 reads LGHDT; CDR2 reads YNNKEL (reference sequence). V lost 1 base and J lost 6, with 9 bases in between. The CDR3 spans 13 residues. CDR3 sequence reads: CASSQAGNNGYTF. In DNA form, the CDR3 reads TGTGCCAGCAGCCAAGCGGGGAACAATGGCTACACCTTC.

The chain links TRBV5-1 to TRBJ2-2; 7 bases agree with TRBD1. V shed 3 bases, J shed 5 bases, and the junction held 10 bases outside the gene matches. The length of the CDR3 is 16 residues. From germline, CDR1 is SGHRS and CDR2 YFSETQ. The DNA for the CDR3 is TGCGCCAGCAGCTCGACAGGGCCCACGAGGACCGGGGAGCTGTTTTTT. Protein product: CASSSTGPTRTGELFF.

This chain joins TRBV7-2 and TRBJ2-7, with 7 positions matching TRBD2. This CDR3 comprises 14 residues. Germline-derived CDR1 and CDR2 are SGHTA and FQGNSA. J lost 3 bases, V lost 5 bases, and 7 bases had no gene match. The CDR3 bases are TGTGCCAGCAGCCCCCCTGGCGGGGGCTACGAGCAGTACTTC. This encodes CASSPPGGGYEQYF. Variable domain in full (rest from reference TRBV7-2 and TRBJ2-7): GAGVSQSPSNKVTEKGKDVELRCDPISGHTALYWYRQSLGQGLEFLIYFQGNSAPDKSGLPSDRFSAERTGGSVSTLTIQRTQQEDSAVYLCASSPPGGGYEQYFGPGTRLTVT.

The V call is TRBV3-1 (or the pseudogene TRBV3-2), the J call TRBJ2-3, with 10 bases aligning to TRBD2. V dropped 4 bases and J dropped 4; count of bases not matched to a gene: 2. CDR3 length equals 14 residues. Germline assignment: CDR1 LGHDT and CDR2 YNNKEL (reference sequence). The CDR3 region has the DNA TGTGCCAGCAGCCTGGGACTAGCGTCAGATACGCAGTATTTT. Residues: CASSLGLASDTQYF.

The chain couples TRBV3-1 (or the pseudogene TRBV3-2) to TRBJ1-3; D unclear. The germline V and J ends were trimmed by 0 bases and 1 base, with 10 bases remaining between them. The CDR3 runs to 16 residues. Germline assignment: CDR1 LGHDT and CDR2 YNNKEL (reference sequence). This CDR3 is CASSQDLTGSGNTIYF. CDR3 DNA sequence: TGTGCCAGCAGCCAAGATCTCACGGGTTCTGGAAACACCATATATTTT.

This rearrangement joins TRBV4-1 to TRBJ2-5; TRBD2 might be the D (6 bases). Germline CDR1 and CDR2: MGHRA and YSYEKL. Trimming cost V 0 bases and J 5 bases, with 16 bases left between them. CDR3 length: 16 amino acids. Here the CDR3 reads CASSQDLLGRGETQYF. The CDR3 DNA is TGCGCCAGCAGCCAAGACTTACTTGGACGGGGGGAGACCCAGTACTTC.

V usage is TRBV30 and J usage is TRBJ2-5, with TRBD1 identical over 9 bases. Losses at the gene ends were 5 bases for V and 2 bases for J; bases not matched to a gene: 3. This CDR3 region has 13 residues. CDR1 GTSNPN and CDR2 SVGIG come from the germline V gene (reference sequence). CDR3 DNA: TGTGCCTGGGGGGGACAGGGACAAGAGACCCAGTACTTC. Its protein product is CAWGGQGQETQYF.

This rearrangement joins TRBV5-1 to TRBJ2-2; D is possibly TRBD1 (6 bases). There are 14 residues in the CDR3. Trimming took off 4 bases at V and 6 bases at J, with 13 bases between the two ends. The germline V gene has CDR1 SGHRS and CDR2 YFSETQ. The CDR3 protein is CASSGPTGSGELFF. CDR3 DNA: TGCGCCAGCAGCGGGCCTACAGGGTCCGGGGAGCTGTTTTTT. The full variable domain, its missing parts supplied by reference TRBV5-1 and TRBJ2-2, is KAGVTQTPRYLIKTRGQQVTLSCSPISGHRSVSWYQQTPGQGLQFLFEYFSETQRNKGNFPGRFSGRQFSNSRSEMNVSTLELGDSALYLCASSGPTGSGELFFGEGSRLTVL.

This clone was recorded once. This chain uses TRBV5-1 with TRBJ2-5, with D maybe TRBD1 (7 bases). This CDR3 comprises 16 residues. Germline-derived CDR1 and CDR2 are SGHRS and YFSETQ. V lost 1 base, J lost 1 base, and 14 bases lay in between. Written as DNA, the CDR3 is TGCGCCAGCAGCTTGATGGCAGGGGGGCCCCAAGAGACCCAGTACTTC. Protein sequence: CASSLMAGGPQETQYF.

This clone has just a few counts. This chain uses TRBV23-1 with TRBJ1-2, with 9 bases fitting TRBD1. TRBV23-1 carries the ORF label, with uncertain function. CDR3 length: 12 residues. The ends lost 10 bases at V and 2 bases at J; junction bases unmatched: 2. The CDR3 sequence is CATGTGNYGYTF. CDR3 nucleotide sequence: TGCGCCACCGGGACAGGGAACTATGGCTACACCTTC.

The chain is built from TRBV5-1 and TRBJ2-2; 12 nucleotides line up with TRBD2. Germline loops: CDR1 SGHRS, CDR2 YFSETQ. The CDR3 sequence is 18 residues long. V shed 1 base and J 0 bases; nucleotides not matched to a gene: 4. This CDR3 is CASSLQLAGGTNTGELFF. The CDR3 DNA reads TGCGCCAGCAGCTTGCAACTAGCGGGGGGCACGAACACCGGGGAGCTGTTTTTT.

The rearrangement links TRBV19 to TRBJ1-1; D is perhaps TRBD1 (5 bases). The CDR3 is 15 residues long. Germline lookup yields CDR1 LNHDA and CDR2 SQIVND (reference sequence). V was shortened by 3 bases and J by 5 bases, with 16 bases between the two germline ends. This CDR3 is CASSIDWGRVTEAFF. DNA for the CDR3: TGTGCCAGTAGTATCGATTGGGGCAGAGTGACTGAAGCTTTCTTT.

The chain joins TRBV18 to TRBJ2-7; TRBD2 is a possible D gene (5 bases). V was pared by 2 bases and J by 3 bases, with 14 bases between. Looked up from germline, CDR1 is KGHSH and CDR2 is LQKENI. The CDR3 runs to 15 residues. The CDR3 DNA sequence: TGTGCCAGCTCACCAAACGGGCGAGGAGGCTACGAGCAGTACTTC. Translation gives CASSPNGRGGYEQYF.

This chain uses TRBV6-6 with TRBJ1-1; the D is unclear. Trimming stripped 6 bases from V and 1 base from J, with 9 bases between. From germline, CDR1 is MNHNY and CDR2 SVGAGI (reference sequence). CDR3 length: 13 amino acids. The CDR3 is CASSPLKNTEAFF. The CDR3 DNA reads TGTGCCAGCAGCCCTTTAAAGAACACTGAAGCTTTCTTT.

The chain joins TRBV7-6 to TRBJ1-5; TRBD1 is a possible D gene (6 bases). V lost 5 bases and J 6 bases, leaving 23 bases between the germline ends. Germline V gives CDR1 SGHVS, CDR2 FNYEAQ. CDR3 size: 17 residues. CDR3 residues: CASSPYWGWGGPQPQHF. The CDR3 DNA follows: TGTGCCAGCAGCCCCTATTGGGGATGGGGGGGGCCTCAGCCCCAGCATTTT.

The V gene is TRBV18, the J gene TRBJ1-2, with TRBD1 matching over 8 bases. Unmatched junction bases numbered 4, after V lost 6 bases and J lost 4 bases. This CDR3 is built from 13 residues. Germline V gene sequence: CDR1 KGHSH, CDR2 LQKENI. The CDR3 sequence: CASSPGGVYGYTF. DNA of the CDR3: TGTGCCAGCTCCCCAGGGGGCGTCTATGGCTACACCTTC.

This clone turned up a few times. The chain joins TRBV7-9 to TRBJ2-1, with D possibly TRBD2 on 5 matching bases. CDR1 and CDR2 from the germline V gene are SEHNR and FQNEAQ (reference sequence). Trimming removed 4 bases at V and 6 bases at J, with 16 bases between. The CDR3 has 15 amino acids. CDR3 region: CASSSLVRGGNEQFF. The DNA of the CDR3 is TGTGCCAGCAGCTCACTGGTACGAGGAGGCAATGAGCAGTTCTTC.

This clone was picked up one time. The V gene is TRBV19, the J gene TRBJ1-2, with a tentative D call TRBD1 (6 bases). V was pared by 10 bases and J by 0 bases, with 6 bases between. This CDR3 has 11 amino acids. Germline-derived CDR1 and CDR2 are LNHDA and SQIVND (reference sequence). This CDR3 reads CATGANYGYTF. The CDR3 DNA is TGTGCCACAGGGGCTAACTATGGCTACACCTTC.

The chain combines TRBV7-3 with TRBJ2-3, with TRBD2 matching 7 bases. V was clipped by 2 bases and J by 4 bases; unmatched bases: 3. CDR1 SGHTA and CDR2 FQGTGA come from the germline V gene. The CDR3 sequence is 14 residues long. This CDR3 reads CASSLGGRADTQYF. The CDR3 DNA is TGTGCCAGCAGCTTAGGGGGGAGGGCAGATACGCAGTATTTT.

The chain joins TRBV7-9 to TRBJ1-3, with a tentative D call TRBD1 (6 bases). CDR3 length: 14 residues. Trimming stripped 8 bases from V and 2 bases from J, with 13 bases between. From germline, CDR1 is SEHNR and CDR2 FQNEAQ (reference sequence). CDR3 in DNA: TGTGCCAGCGGGGGGGGCCTCCCTGGAAACACCATATATTTT. Translation gives CASGGGLPGNTIYF.

V and J are TRBV7-9 and TRBJ2-1; D perhaps matches TRBD1 (5 bases). Germline-derived CDR1 and CDR2 are SEHNR and FQNEAQ (reference sequence). V lost 5 bases to trimming and J lost 3 bases, with 8 bases between them. This CDR3 comprises 13 residues. CDR3 in DNA: TGTGCCAGCAGCCAAGACAGCTACAATGAGCAGTTCTTC. This codes for CASSQDSYNEQFF. Based on the CDR3 plus reference TRBV7-9 and TRBJ2-1, the full variable domain is DTGVSQNPRHKITKRGQNVTFRCDPISEHNRLYWYRQTLGQGPEFLTYFQNEAQLEKSRLLSDRFSAERPKGSFSTLEIQRTEQGDSAMYLCASSQDSYNEQFFGPGTRLTVL.